Presented here are 21 T cell receptor beta chains from one specimen sequenced in a study of blood T cell repertoires in COVID-19 (dated by TCRdb to the early 2020s). The library was made by the immunoSEQ multiplex PCR assay. As stored in TCRdb, this immuneACCESS dataset retains in-frame rearrangements with V and J assigned. A fraction of the clones does not appear; measured against another copy, unresolved V genes explain less than half of the discrepancy, and the remainder lacks a known reason. This sample lists about 100,000 clones; about 85% were detected once. 9.5% to 15% of the sample rests with the top ten. Material: peripheral blood. These receptors were taken from a human donor in a cohort sampled during active COVID-19.

The rearrangement uses TRBV27 and TRBJ1-5; D is unclear. V was cut by 4 bases and J by 0 bases, with 13 bases left in between. CDR3 size: 16 residues. CDR1 and CDR2 from the germline V gene are MNHEY and SMNVEV (reference sequence). The CDR3, as DNA: TGTGCCAGCAGTTCGAGGGTCCCGTTTAGCAATCAGCCCCAGCATTTT. Translating gives CASSSRVPFSNQPQHF.

The V gene is TRBV27, the J gene TRBJ1-6; unclear D gene. The CDR3 has 16 residues. Trimming removed 3 bases from V and 2 bases from J, with 11 bases in between. Germline CDR1 MNHEY, CDR2 SMNVEV (reference sequence). CDR3 coding DNA: TGTGCCAGCAGTTTTGCGGGTGGCCCCTATAATTCACCCCTCCACTTT. This codes for CASSFAGGPYNSPLHF.

The chain couples TRBV10-2 to TRBJ2-5; TRBD2 matches at 7 bases. The CDR3 consists of 16 residues. CDR1 is WSHSY and CDR2 is SAAADI in the germline V gene. V was pared by 7 bases and J by 4 bases, with 15 bases of the junction left unmatched. CDR3 nucleotides: TGCGCCAGCATGAACTCGGCGAGCGGGGCGGGAGAGACCCAGTACTTC. It yields the protein CASMNSASGAGETQYF.

This clone was observed once. V and J are TRBV5-1 and TRBJ1-2; 11 positions agree with TRBD1. The CDR3 spans 16 residues. Germline CDR1 SGHRS, CDR2 YFSETQ. The V segment lost 4 bases and the J segment 7 bases; nucleotides outside the gene matches: 12. CDR3 amino acids: CASSPGWTGGLIGYTF. The DNA of the CDR3 is TGCGCCAGCAGCCCAGGTTGGACAGGGGGCTTAATTGGCTACACCTTC.

This clone was detected only once. The chain couples TRBV25-1 to TRBJ2-2; D is ambiguous. The germline V gene has CDR1 MGHDK and CDR2 SYGVNS. V lost 2 bases and J lost 5, with 9 bases in between. The CDR3 is 14 amino acids. The CDR3 DNA reads as TGTGCCAGCAGTGAACGGCTAGTTACCGGGGAGCTGTTTTTT. Protein product: CASSERLVTGELFF.

The chain couples TRBV27 to TRBJ1-2; TRBD1 agrees at 9 bases. The germline V gene has CDR1 MNHEY and CDR2 SMNVEV (reference sequence). Unmatched junction bases numbered 23, after V lost 3 bases and J lost 9 bases. The CDR3 loop spans 19 amino acids. The CDR3 sequence: CASSFYRGTGKERIGRYTF. The CDR3 coding sequence is TGTGCCAGCAGTTTTTATCGGGGGACAGGGAAGGAGAGGATCGGTCGCTACACCTTC.

J is TRBJ1-1 and V is TRBV6-5, with D hard to call. With 3 bases removed from V and 2 bases from J, the gap between germline ends came to 7 bases. Germline V gene data show CDR1 as MNHEY and CDR2 as SVGAGI. The CDR3 extends over 13 amino acids. CDR3 bases: TGTGCCAGCAGTTATCAGGTAAACACTGAAGCTTTCTTT. This sequence encodes CASSYQVNTEAFF.

The chain joins TRBV6-2 or TRBV6-3 to TRBJ1-1, with D perhaps TRBD1 (6 bases). V dropped 2 bases and J dropped 2 bases, with 12 bases sitting between them. The CDR3 sequence is 15 residues long. CDR1 and CDR2 from the germline V gene are MNHEY and SVGEGT. CDR3 coding DNA: TGTGCCAGCAGTTACCGGGCAGGGGTCAACACTGAAGCTTTCTTT. It yields the protein CASSYRAGVNTEAFF.

CDR3 protein: CASSTGTGVETGELFF. The CDR3 nucleotides are TGTGCCAGTAGTACCGGGACAGGGGTTGAGACCGGGGAGCTGTTTTTT. This chain joins TRBV19 and TRBJ2-2; 10 nucleotides match TRBD1. This CDR3 is built from 16 residues. Germline CDR1 and CDR2: LNHDA and SQIVND (reference sequence). Trimming at V came to 4 bases and at J to 5 bases, leaving 7 bases not matched to a gene.

The chain recombines TRBV11-2 with TRBJ2-7, with D possibly being TRBD1 (6 bases). V was shortened by 3 bases and J by 1 base, with 10 bases between the two germline ends. There are 14 residues in the CDR3. Germline CDR1 SGHAT, CDR2 FQNNGV. CDR3 loop: CASSLDSPSYEQYF. DNA for the CDR3: TGTGCCAGCAGCTTGGACAGTCCTTCCTACGAGCAGTACTTC.

This clone has only a few counts. The chain links TRBV9 to TRBJ2-3; 8 bases fit TRBD2. The V gene's germline CDR1 is SGDLS and CDR2 YYNGEE. The CDR3 has 15 amino acids. The junction had 8 bases not matched to a gene; V was cut back by 3 bases and J by 5 bases. As DNA, the CDR3 is TGTGCCAGCAGCGAATTCGGGGGGGTGGAAGATACGCAGTATTTT. Its protein is CASSEFGGVEDTQYF.

This rearrangement joins TRBV11-2 to TRBJ2-7; maybe TRBD1 (5 bases). V was clipped by 5 bases and J by 2 bases, with 19 bases between them. CDR3 length: 16 amino acids. Germline V gene data show CDR1 as SGHAT and CDR2 as FQNNGV. The DNA of the CDR3 is TGTGCCAGCAGCCCGATCAGCAGGGCAGGAACCTACGAGCAGTACTTC. It is translated as CASSPISRAGTYEQYF.

V is TRBV5-1 and J is TRBJ2-7, with D maybe TRBD2 (5 bases). Germline V gene lookup returns CDR1 SGHRS and CDR2 YFSETQ. This CDR3 is built from 14 residues. V lost 0 bases and J lost 2, with 9 bases in between. CDR3 amino acids: CASSLDGITYEQYF. CDR3 bases: TGCGCCAGCAGCTTGGACGGGATAACCTACGAGCAGTACTTC. Together with reference TRBV5-1 and TRBJ2-7, the CDR3 gives the full variable domain: KAGVTQTPRYLIKTRGQQVTLSCSPISGHRSVSWYQQTPGQGLQFLFEYFSETQRNKGNFPGRFSGRQFSNSRSEMNVSTLELGDSALYLCASSLDGITYEQYFGPGTRLTVT.

The chain couples TRBV30 to TRBJ1-2; TRBD1 aligns across 7 bases. The CDR3 spans 16 residues. Trimming at V came to 0 bases and at J to 1 base, leaving 8 bases not matched to a gene. Germline-derived CDR1 and CDR2 are GTSNPN and SVGIG (reference sequence). CDR3 nucleotide sequence: TGTGCCTGGAGTGTACCCAGGGGGGCGTTTAACTATGGCTACACCTTC. Protein sequence: CAWSVPRGAFNYGYTF.

V is TRBV5-4 and J is TRBJ2-3; 9 bases fit TRBD1. The V segment lost 10 bases and the J segment 5 bases; nucleotides outside the gene matches: 8. CDR3 size: 13 residues. CDR1 is SGHNT, CDR2 YYREEE, per germline (reference sequence). CDR3 DNA: TGTGCCGGCCACAGGGGGCTGGGAGATACGCAGTATTTT. Translated, it gives CAGHRGLGDTQYF.

This chain joins TRBV19 and TRBJ2-3, with 9 bases fitting TRBD1. Looked up from germline, CDR1 is LNHDA and CDR2 is SQIVND (reference sequence). V gave up 4 bases and J gave up 3 bases; unmatched junction bases: 2. The CDR3 has 14 amino acids. The CDR3 protein is CASSKGTGTDTQYF. The CDR3 DNA sequence: TGTGCCAGTAGTAAAGGGACAGGGACAGATACGCAGTATTTT. The complete variable domain, with remaining parts taken from reference TRBV19 and TRBJ2-3, reads DGGITQSPKYLFRKEGQNVTLSCEQNLNHDAMYWYRQDPGQGLRLIYYSQIVNDFQKGDIAEGYSVSREKKESFPLTVTSAQKNPTAFYLCASSKGTGTDTQYFGPGTRLTVL.

The rearrangement joins TRBV19 to TRBJ2-4; TRBD1 agrees at 8 bases. The junction had 8 bases not matched to a gene; V was cut back by 5 bases and J by 11 bases. The germline gives CDR1 LNHDA, CDR2 SQIVND (reference sequence). The CDR3 extends over 13 amino acids. CDR3 in DNA: TGTGCCAGTAGTGGTGGACAGGGCACCCTTCAGTACTTC. Amino acids: CASSGGQGTLQYF.

This chain connects TRBV6-1 to TRBJ1-3; 8 bases agree with TRBD1. From germline, CDR1 is MNHNS and CDR2 SASEGT. There are 16 residues in the CDR3. Germline trimming cut 4 bases from V and 0 bases from J; bases unmatched to any gene: 5. CDR3: CASSGQGLSSGNTIYF. The CDR3 region has the DNA TGTGCCAGCAGTGGACAGGGGCTAAGCTCTGGAAACACCATATATTTT.

The J gene is TRBJ1-2, the V gene TRBV5-1, with D perhaps matching TRBD1 (5 bases). Per germline, CDR1 SGHRS and CDR2 YFSETQ. This CDR3 region has 14 residues. The V end was cut by 3 bases, the J end by 0 bases, with 9 bases between. CDR3 nucleotides: TGCGCCAGCAGCTCTCAGGGATCTAACTATGGCTACACCTTC. Translating it yields CASSSQGSNYGYTF.

The CDR3, as DNA: TGTGCCACCAGCAGAATGACAGCTTATAATGAAAAACTGTTTTTT. This gives the protein CATSRMTAYNEKLFF. The chain has TRBV15 and TRBJ1-4; D perhaps matches TRBD1 (5 bases). Trimming left V 2 bases short and J 4 bases short, with 11 bases between. This CDR3 comprises 15 residues. Germline V gene lookup returns CDR1 LNHNV and CDR2 YYDKDF (reference sequence). The full variable domain, rest sourced from reference TRBV15 and TRBJ1-4, is DAMVIQNPRYQVTQFGKPVTLSCSQTLNHNVMYWYQQKSSQAPKLLFHYYDKDFNNEADTPDNFQSRRPNTSFCFLDIRSPGLGDTAMYLCATSRMTAYNEKLFFGSGTQLSVL.

The V and J genes are TRBV5-1 and TRBJ1-6; the match to TRBD1 covers 7 bases. The CDR3 has 16 residues. Germline trimming cut 3 bases from V and 7 bases from J; bases unmatched to any gene: 10. The germline V gene has CDR1 SGHRS and CDR2 YFSETQ. CDR3 amino acids: CASSWTGSQGNSPLHF. In DNA form, the CDR3 reads TGCGCCAGCAGCTGGACAGGTTCTCAGGGGAATTCACCCCTCCACTTT.